The 28 T cell receptor beta chains below all came from one sample that was sequenced in a study of T cells in women clearing cervical HPV infection. The protocol was immunoSEQ multiplex PCR, while the TCRdb copy is restricted to in-frame clones and leaves out a portion. The table for this sample gives around 39,000 clones. What was sequenced was blood buffy coat. All receptors come from a woman aged 18 to 75 with a cervical HPV16 infection that either progressed to CIN3+ or cleared (not recorded which).

Turning to this clone: The read finishes 3 residues shy of the CDR3 end, and the germline J gene is used to complete it. The gene calls are TRBV5-6 and TRBJ2-1; 8 positions match TRBD2. Germline CDR1 SGHDT, CDR2 YYEEEE. There are 13 residues in the CDR3. V was clipped by 4 bases and J by 8 bases; unmatched bases: 5. This CDR3 is CASSEGGRYEQFF. CDR3 DNA, as far as it was read: TGTGCCAGCAGCGAAGGCGGGAGGTATGAG.

Concerning this clone itself: The read is 3 residues too short to cover the CDR3 end, so that end is filled in from the germline J gene. The chain employs TRBV20-1 and TRBJ2-1; TRBD2 agrees at 13 bases. Germline loops: CDR1 DFQATT, CDR2 SNEGSKA (reference sequence). V gave up 2 bases and J gave up 7 bases; unmatched junction bases: 8. The length of the CDR3 is 16 residues. CDR3: CSARPVTSGRWNEQFF. Incomplete CDR3 DNA: TGCAGTGCTAGACCGGTGACTAGCGGGAGGTGGAATGAG.

Regarding this clone: The read falls 3 residues short of the CDR3 end, and the missing part is taken from the germline J gene. The V gene is TRBV12-3 or TRBV12-4, the J gene TRBJ2-3; D is perhaps TRBD1 (5 bases). The CDR3 covers 11 residues. V lost 7 bases and J 6 bases, leaving 8 bases between the germline ends. The CDR3 is CASTQGDTQYF. Incomplete CDR3 DNA: TGTGCCAGCACCCAGGGTGATACG.

About this clone: Read sequence stops 3 residues before the CDR3 end, and the germline J gene provides the missing end. V and J are TRBV19 and TRBJ2-5; 11 nucleotides match TRBD2. Germline CDR1 reads LNHDA; CDR2 reads SQIVND (reference sequence). The junction had 11 bases not matched to a gene; V was cut back by 2 bases and J by 3 bases. The CDR3 is 18 residues long. This chain's CDR3 is CASSINPSGRMKEETQYF. The covered CDR3 bases are TGTGCCAGTAGTATAAATCCTAGCGGGAGGATGAAGGAAGAGACC.

A remark on this clone: The read ends 3 residues early relative to the CDR3; the germline J gene fills the gap. The chain couples TRBV20-1 to TRBJ1-2; weak D call: TRBD1 (5 bases). This CDR3 region has 14 residues. Germline V CDR1 and CDR2: DFQATT, SNEGSKA (reference sequence). The germline V and J ends were trimmed by 0 bases and 1 base, with 9 bases remaining between them. The CDR3 DNA, read in part, is TGCAGTGCTAGAGATCGACAGATTAACTATGGC. This sequence encodes CSARDRQINYG. The whole CDR3 reads CSARDRQINYGYTF.

In terms of frequency, this clone is medium-sized. The CDR3 end is not reached by the read, which stops 3 residues before it; the germline J gene fills it in. V gene TRBV7-3 combines with J gene TRBJ1-6; D might be TRBD1 (5 bases). V gave up 5 bases and J gave up 7 bases, with 9 bases separating them. Germline values: CDR1 SGHTA, CDR2 FQGTGA. CDR3 length: 13 amino acids. The CDR3 reads CASSLGGNSPLHF. The sequenced part of the CDR3 DNA is TGTGCCAGCAGCCTCGGGGGGAATTCACCC.

A word on this clone: The read ends 3 residues shy of where the CDR3 ends; the end is completed using the germline J gene. This sequence joins TRBV30 and TRBJ1-1, with 9 nucleotides matching TRBD1. V shed 3 bases and J 5 bases; nucleotides not matched to a gene: 7. CDR3 size: 14 residues. The germline V gene encodes CDR1 GTSNPN and CDR2 SVGIG (reference sequence). CDR3 in amino acids: CAWSLQGAGTEAFF. The covered CDR3 bases are TGTGCCTGGAGCCTACAGGGGGCAGGAACTGAA.

CDR3 protein: CSARDRQGVNEKLFF. The part of the CDR3 DNA that was read is TGCAGTGCTAGAGATCGGCAGGGGGTCAATGAAAAG. J is TRBJ2-2 and V is TRBV20-1, with 7 nucleotides matching TRBD1. From the germline J gene comes the end of the CDR3, since the read stops 3 residues before it. CDR1 is DFQATT and CDR2 is SNEGSKA in the germline V gene (reference sequence). CDR3 length: 15 amino acids.

A note on this clone: The CDR3 end is not reached by the read, which stops 3 residues before it; the germline J gene fills it in. The genes are TRBV11-2 and TRBJ1-2; TRBD1 might be the D (6 bases). Trimming cost V 3 bases and J 7 bases, with 15 bases left between them. Germline-derived CDR1 and CDR2 are SGHAT and FQNNGV. This CDR3 is 14 amino acids long. Incomplete CDR3 DNA: TGTGCCAGCAGCTTGTCCGGGACAAGGATTGGC. It codes for CASSLSGTRIG. The entire CDR3 protein is CASSLSGTRIGYTF.

Notes on this clone: The read finishes 3 residues shy of the CDR3 end, and the germline J gene is used to complete it. V is TRBV30 and J is TRBJ2-5; D is perhaps TRBD1 (5 bases). Germline V CDR1 and CDR2: GTSNPN, SVGIG (reference sequence). This CDR3 comprises 17 residues. V lost 3 bases and J lost 2, with 22 bases in between. The CDR3 sequence is CAWSDSVFRRRQETQYF. The sequenced CDR3 bases are TGTGCCTGGAGCGACAGCGTATTTCGACGCCGACAAGAGACC.

A note on this clone: The read falls 3 residues short of the CDR3 end, and the missing part is taken from the germline J gene. The chain employs TRBV18 and TRBJ1-2, with D perhaps TRBD1 (6 bases). The V gene lost 2 bases and the J gene lost 5 bases, with 9 bases spanning the gap. Germline loops: CDR1 KGHSH, CDR2 LQKENI. The CDR3 is 13 residues long. The CDR3 loop reads CASSPNRDYGYTF. The CDR3 bases that were read are TGTGCCAGCTCACCAAACAGGGATTATGGC.

On this clone itself: The read stops 3 residues short of the end of the CDR3; the missing end is completed from the germline J gene. This chain connects TRBV2 to TRBJ1-3; D uncertain. In germline, CDR1 is SNHLY, CDR2 FYNNEI. This CDR3 contains 14 residues. V lost 7 bases, J lost 0 bases, and 10 bases lay in between. Partial CDR3 DNA: TGTGCCAGCAATCCGGGTTCCTCTGGAAACACC. Its protein product is CASNPGSSGNT. The entire CDR3 protein is CASNPGSSGNTIYF. Filled out from reference TRBV2 and TRBJ1-3, the complete variable domain reads EPEVTQTPSHQVTQMGQEVILRCVPISNHLYFYWYRQILGQKVEFLVSFYNNEISEKSEIFDDQFSVERPDGSNFTLKIRSTKLEDSAMYFCASNPGSSGNTIYFGEGSWLTVV.

Comment on this clone: The read terminates 3 residues ahead of where the CDR3 ends, so the germline J gene completes it. This rearrangement joins TRBV20-1 to TRBJ2-2; 7 positions match TRBD1. The CDR3 runs 14 residues. The V gene's germline CDR1 is DFQATT and CDR2 SNEGSKA (reference sequence). The CDR3 loop reads CSAQTGSENSPLFF. The part of the CDR3 DNA that was read is TGCAGTGCACAGACAGGGTCTGAAAATTCACCG.

In the case of this clone: The CDR3 goes on 3 residues after the read ends, and that part is filled in from the germline J gene. The chain links TRBV5-5 to TRBJ1-1, with 7 bases lining up with TRBD1. The CDR3 is 15 residues long. With V trimmed by 3 bases and J by 1 base, 6 bases remained unmatched. Germline V lookup: CDR1 SGHKS, CDR2 YYEKEE (reference sequence). The part of the CDR3 DNA that was read is TGTGCCAGCAGCTGGGGAGACAGGGCGAACACTGAA. It translates to CASSWGDRANTE. The entire CDR3 protein is CASSWGDRANTEAFF. Filled out from reference TRBV5-5 and TRBJ1-1, the complete variable domain reads DAGVTQSPTHLIKTRGQQVTLRCSPISGHKSVSWYQQVLGQGPQFIFQYYEKEERGRGNFPDRFSARQFPNYSSELNVNALLLGDSALYLCASSWGDRANTEAFFGQGTRLTVV.

Remarks on this clone: The read terminates 3 residues before the CDR3 end, so the remaining end is supplied by the germline J gene. The chain links TRBV5-6 to TRBJ2-3; 7 nucleotides align to TRBD2. The CDR3 totals 14 residues. CDR1 SGHDT and CDR2 YYEEEE come from the germline V gene. Here the CDR3 reads CASSLGTTQETQYF. CDR3 DNA, as far as it was read: TGTGCCAGCAGCCTAGGGACTACTCAAGAGACG.

With respect to this clone: The read halts 3 residues ahead of the CDR3 end, with the missing end drawn from the germline J gene. The chain employs TRBV5-6 and TRBJ1-1, with no clear D. V shed 4 bases and J shed 2 bases, with 3 bases lying between them. CDR3 length: 11 amino acids. In germline, CDR1 is SGHDT, CDR2 YYEEEE. The CDR3 loop is CASSSNTEAFF. The part of the CDR3 DNA that was read is TGTGCCAGCAGCAGCAACACTGAA.

Note on this clone: Read data end 3 residues before the CDR3 end; the end is taken from the germline J gene. The rearrangement uses TRBV5-1 and TRBJ2-1; the match to TRBD2 covers 11 bases. The CDR3 consists of 14 residues. Trimming took 2 bases from V and 8 from J; bases not matched to a gene: 3. Germline V gene data show CDR1 as SGHRS and CDR2 as YFSETQ. The DNA read from the CDR3 is TGCGCCAGCAGCTTAACTAGCGGGAGTGATGAG. Its protein product is CASSLTSGSDE. The entire CDR3 reads CASSLTSGSDEQFF. The full variable domain, rest sourced from reference TRBV5-1 and TRBJ2-1, is KAGVTQTPRYLIKTRGQQVTLSCSPISGHRSVSWYQQTPGQGLQFLFEYFSETQRNKGNFPGRFSGRQFSNSRSEMNVSTLELGDSALYLCASSLTSGSDEQFFGPGTRLTVL.

CDR3 DNA, as far as it was read: TGTGCCAGCAGCCTCGGACAGGGGTATCAGCCG. Amino acid sequence: CASSLGQGYQP. The whole CDR3 protein reads CASSLGQGYQPQYF. V usage is TRBV7-2 and J usage is TRBJ2-3; 9 bases agree with TRBD1. The read finishes 3 residues shy of the CDR3 end, and the germline J gene is used to complete it. Germline V gives CDR1 SGHTA, CDR2 FQGNSA. This CDR3 comprises 14 residues.

CDR3 DNA (partial): TGCGCCAGCAGTGCTGGACAGCCCACACTTTTATCCTACGAG. It yields the protein CASSAGQPTLLSYE. Given in full, the CDR3 is CASSAGQPTLLSYEQYF. The rearrangement links TRBV23-1 to TRBJ2-7; D perhaps matches TRBD1 (6 bases). The CDR3 is cut off 3 residues early in the read; its end comes from the germline J gene. TRBV23-1 is sorted into the ORF group, with uncertain function. CDR3 length equals 17 residues. The V end was cut by 5 bases, the J end by 1 base, with 21 bases between.

The sequenced part of the CDR3 DNA is TGTGCCAGCAGCTTAGAATCGGAGGGCTATGGT. Translated: CASSLESEGYG. The entire CDR3 reads CASSLESEGYGQYF. V gene TRBV7-6 combines with J gene TRBJ2-4; the D gene is possibly TRBD2 (6 bases). The read comes to an end 3 residues before the CDR3 does, leaving the germline J gene to fill in the end. CDR3 size: 14 residues. Germline V gene lookup returns CDR1 SGHVS and CDR2 FNYEAQ.

On this clone: The observed sequence ends 3 residues before the CDR3 terminus, with the missing tail filled in from the germline J gene. This chain links TRBV6-1 with TRBJ2-7, with TRBD2 identical over 11 bases. The germline gives CDR1 MNHNS, CDR2 SASEGT. J lost 6 bases, V lost 2 bases, and 0 bases had no gene match. CDR3 length: 13 residues. Incomplete CDR3 DNA: TGTGCCAGCAGTGAACTAGCGGGAGGCGAG. Protein sequence: CASSELAGGE. From start to end, the CDR3 is CASSELAGGEQYF.

Concerning this clone: The observed sequence ends 3 residues before the CDR3 terminus, with the missing tail filled in from the germline J gene. The V and J genes are TRBV5-1 and TRBJ2-2, with a tentative D call TRBD2 (6 bases). Germline-derived CDR1 and CDR2 are SGHRS and YFSETQ. The CDR3 has 15 residues. Trimming removed 4 bases at V and 4 bases at J, with 14 bases between. CDR3 sequence reads: CASSPFGGSTGELFF. The CDR3 bases that were read are TGCGCCAGCAGCCCCTTCGGGGGAAGCACCGGGGAG.

The sequenced CDR3 bases are TGTGCCAGCAGCTTTGGTAGGGGCGAG. Translating it yields CASSFGRGE. Given in full, the CDR3 is CASSFGRGEQYF. The gene calls are TRBV11-2 and TRBJ2-7; the D gene is possibly TRBD1 (5 bases). The CDR3 end falls 3 residues outside the read, so it is completed with the germline J gene. Trimming left V 3 bases short and J 6 bases short, with 9 bases between. From germline, CDR1 is SGHAT and CDR2 FQNNGV. The CDR3 covers 12 residues.

To note about this clone: The read ends 3 residues before the CDR3 terminus; that terminus is restored from the germline J gene. V and J are TRBV13 and TRBJ1-2, with TRBD1 as a possible D gene (5 bases). From germline, CDR1 is PRHDT and CDR2 FYEKMQ (reference sequence). Trimming shortened V by 0 bases and J by 6 bases, and 11 bases separated the two germline ends. This CDR3 has 14 amino acids. The CDR3 bases that were read are TGTGCCAGCAGCTTAGGGGACACCATCCATGGC. Encoded protein: CASSLGDTIHG. The CDR3, in full, reads CASSLGDTIHGYTF.

Comment on this clone: The read ends 3 residues shy of where the CDR3 ends; the end is completed using the germline J gene. The V call is TRBV29-1, the J call TRBJ2-3; D might be TRBD2 (6 bases). The CDR3 spans 13 residues. The V end was cut by 5 bases, the J end by 1 base, with 10 bases between. Germline CDR1 reads SQVTM; CDR2 reads ANQGSEA. CDR3 loop: CSVLTGGTDTQYF. CDR3 DNA (partial): TGCAGCGTTTTGACGGGGGGCACAGATACG.

As concerns this clone: The sequence runs out 3 residues before the end of the CDR3; the remainder is reconstructed from the germline J gene. The chain uses TRBV19 and TRBJ2-7; TRBD1 is a possible D gene (9 bases). V lost 5 bases and J lost 5, with 16 bases in between. The germline gives CDR1 LNHDA, CDR2 SQIVND (reference sequence). The CDR3 spans 14 residues. The CDR3 sequence is CASSETGGLDEQYF. Partial CDR3 DNA: TGTGCCAGTAGTGAGACAGGGGGACTAGACGAG.

In regard to this clone: The read ends 3 residues early relative to the CDR3; the germline J gene fills the gap. This rearrangement joins TRBV7-2 to TRBJ2-3; 9 bases map to TRBD2. The CDR3 spans 14 residues. From germline, CDR1 is SGHTA and CDR2 FQGNSA. CDR3 bases read: TGTGCCAGCAGCTTGGGAGCGGGAGGAGAGACG. Amino acids: CASSLGAGGET. The CDR3 as a whole reads CASSLGAGGETQYF.

Notes on this clone: The CDR3 extends 3 residues past the end of the read, so its final part is completed from the germline J gene. The chain has TRBV5-6 and TRBJ1-4; the D is unclear. This CDR3 is 14 amino acids long. Germline V gene sequence: CDR1 SGHDT, CDR2 YYEEEE. CDR3 loop: CASSLGYGDMKLFF. The sequenced CDR3 bases are TGTGCCAGCAGCTTGGGGTATGGAGACATGAAA.